This entry is about one T cell receptor beta chain. The target antigen is unknown. This entry comes from a study of CD4+ T cells in melanoma. V lost 0 bases and J lost 5; bases outside the gene matches: 7. Germline V CDR1 and CDR2: KGHSH, LQKENI. This CDR3 is built from 16 residues. The table came from immunoSEQ multiplex PCR; TCRdb's copy has only in-frame clones and leaves some out. The sample holds more than 9,500 clones; roughly two thirds are singletons and the top ten take 15% to 20%. Study results and caveats: Reportedly, melanoma neoantigen-specific CD4+ T cells showed varied differentiation states. A reported correlation linked neoantigen-specific CD4+ T cells to CD8+, macrophage and B cell function.

The sequenced material came from peripheral blood. The sequence was obtained from a human donor with melanoma. The chain employs TRBV18 and TRBJ2-5, with 9 bases fitting TRBD1. As DNA, the CDR3 is TGTGCCAGCTCACCACCCACCGGGACAGGGTTTGAGACCCAGTACTTC. This encodes CASSPPTGTGFETQYF.